This T cell receptor beta chain emerged from a study of cytomegalovirus exposure and HLA in healthy donors. Notes on the study in general: There were several of the most significant clusters that appeared linked to common viral pathogens in a later analysis. It was assumed in the presence/absence analyses that sequencing depth was roughly uniform across donors. With DRB1 most and HLA-C fewest, TCR association rates differed between HLA loci in a later analysis. According to the study, 160 or so TCR beta chains were cytomegalovirus-associated.

With 3 bases removed from V and 1 base from J, the gap between germline ends came to 16 bases. This CDR3 has 16 residues. The germline gives CDR1 SGHTA, CDR2 FQGNSA. Concerning this clone: Antigen specificity is unknown.

PCR employed 60 Vbeta and 13 Jbeta primers. Sequencing was performed with immunoSEQ multiplex PCR; in TCRdb, only in-frame clones are kept and a portion is missing. This sample carries 110,000 to 150,000 clones, approximately 80% of them seen once, and the ten largest clones take under 6%. The rearrangement joins TRBV7-2 to TRBJ2-7, with a possible D match to TRBD1 (5 bases). The material sequenced was PBMCs. The clonotype comes from a man between 40 and 49 years old in good health and CMV-seronegative. CDR3 DNA sequence: TGTGCCAGCAGCTTGAGTACAGGCGGACCTTCCTACGAGCAGTACTTC. Protein product: CASSLSTGGPSYEQYF.